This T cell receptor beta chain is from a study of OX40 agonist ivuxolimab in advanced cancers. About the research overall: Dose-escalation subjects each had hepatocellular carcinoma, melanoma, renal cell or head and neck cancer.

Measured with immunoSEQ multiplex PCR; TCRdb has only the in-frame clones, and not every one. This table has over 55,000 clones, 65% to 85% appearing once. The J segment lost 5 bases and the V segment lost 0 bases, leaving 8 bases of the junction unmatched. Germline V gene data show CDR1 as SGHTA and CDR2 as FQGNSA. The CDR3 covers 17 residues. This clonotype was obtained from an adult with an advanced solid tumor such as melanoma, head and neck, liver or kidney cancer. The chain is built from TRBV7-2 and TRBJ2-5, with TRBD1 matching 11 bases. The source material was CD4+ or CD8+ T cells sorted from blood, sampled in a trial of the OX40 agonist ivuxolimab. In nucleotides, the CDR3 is TGTGCCAGCAGCTTAGCGCACCGGACAGGGGGCTACGAGACCCAGTACTTC. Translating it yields CASSLAHRTGGYETQYF.